This T cell receptor (beta chain) was sequenced during a study of shared clonotypes between healthy human individuals. As to this clone: Its antigen is unknown.

Repertoires were generated with immunoSEQ multiplex PCR, while TCRdb's copy carries only in-frame clones and drops some. The sample consists of 2,500,000 or so clones, around 94% of them appearing once. Germline CDR1 reads SGHDN; CDR2 reads FVKESK. J was trimmed by 1 base and V by 1 base; bases with no gene match: 7. The CDR3 extends over 20 amino acids. Study-wide points: Clonotypes which were not shared had lower generation probabilities than clonotypes that all four donors shared.

This chain links TRBV14 with TRBJ2-4; 16 positions match TRBD2. The sample was naive CD4+ T cells sorted from blood. The subset denotes: CD45RA+ positively selected. This TCR derives from a man between 18 and 29 years old in good health. CDR3 in amino acids: CASSQVSGTSGGVAKNIQYF. The CDR3, as DNA: TGTGCCAGCAGCCAAGTATCCGGGACTAGCGGGGGGGTGGCCAAAAACATTCAGTACTTC.